These 25 T cell receptor beta chains share one sample of origin, sequenced in a study of a mutant IDH1 vaccine in newly diagnosed glioma. Described time point: week 47, end of study. Vaccinated patients received 300 ug of mutant IDH1 20-mer peptide per dose, with topical imiquimod. Some clones are missing from TCRdb's copy, which holds only in-frame ones; the method was immunoSEQ multiplex PCR. Of about 94,000 clones listed, roughly 91% are singletons. For these receptors, no antigen is known. The specimen comprised PBMCs, sampled from a glioma patient whose treatment included an IDH1 peptide vaccine. These receptor sequences come from a woman aged 45-59 years with glioma.

In the case of this clone: Other DNA sequences from this sample encode an identical CDR3 as well. The chain recombines TRBV7-3 with TRBJ1-1, with 9 bases identical to TRBD1. Germline V gives CDR1 SGHTA, CDR2 FQGTGA. The CDR3 is made up of 14 amino acids. After removal of 4 bases from V and 5 bases from J, the junction contained 5 bases not matched to a gene. The CDR3 DNA sequence: TGTGCCAGCAGCTCACAGGGGGCAGGGACTGAAGCTTTCTTT. Its translation: CASSSQGAGTEAFF.

The chain carries TRBV28 and TRBJ2-7; no clear D. V lost 6 bases and J 3 bases, leaving 9 bases between the germline ends. Germline CDR1 MDHEN, CDR2 SYDVKM. The CDR3 spans 12 residues. In DNA, the CDR3 is TGTGCCAGCAGAACCCCCAACTACGAGCAGTACTTC. This sequence encodes CASRTPNYEQYF.

This chain links TRBV4-2 with TRBJ2-7; TRBD2 matches 9 bases. CDR3 size: 16 residues. CDR1 is LGHNA, CDR2 YNFKEQ, per germline. V dropped 3 bases and J dropped 2; count of bases not matched to a gene: 8. For the CDR3, the DNA is TGTGCCAGCAGCCAGGACTTGACTAGCGGAGCCTACGAGCAGTACTTC. Residues: CASSQDLTSGAYEQYF.

This clone has a single count. The chain uses TRBV5-1 and TRBJ2-6; 10 nucleotides match TRBD1. Germline V gene sequence: CDR1 SGHRS, CDR2 YFSETQ. The CDR3 length is 16 residues. V lost 9 bases, J lost 3 bases, and 9 bases stayed unmatched. In DNA, the CDR3 is TGCGCCACTTCGACAGGGGGCGCCTTTGGGGCCAACGTCCTGACTTTC. Translation gives CATSTGGAFGANVLTF. The complete variable domain, with remaining parts taken from reference TRBV5-1 and TRBJ2-6, reads KAGVTQTPRYLIKTRGQQVTLSCSPISGHRSVSWYQQTPGQGLQFLFEYFSETQRNKGNFPGRFSGRQFSNSRSEMNVSTLELGDSALYLCATSTGGAFGANVLTFGAGSRLTVL.

CDR3 DNA sequence: TGTGCCAGCAGTTTATTTCTGGGCAGGGCCACAGATACGCAGTATTTT. This encodes CASSLFLGRATDTQYF. The J gene is TRBJ2-3, the V gene TRBV28; D may be TRBD1 (5 bases). CDR3 length: 16 residues. V was shortened by 1 base and J by 2 bases, with 13 bases between the two germline ends. Germline-derived CDR1 and CDR2 are MDHEN and SYDVKM.

On this clone: Germline and junction disagree at one end, which may indicate a read error. The chain has TRBV10-3 and TRBJ1-1; D might be TRBD1 (6 bases). The CDR3 runs 16 residues. Looked up from germline, CDR1 is ENHRY and CDR2 is SYGVKD. CDR3 DNA sequence: TGTGCCAGCAGTTACCTAAGTAGGGGGAGCGGCACTGAAGCTTTCTTT. Encoded protein: CASSYLSRGSGTEAFF.

This clone was recorded only once. The V call is TRBV28, the J call TRBJ2-7, with D hard to call. The CDR3 consists of 15 residues. The V end was cut by 5 bases, the J end by 0 bases, with 14 bases between. Per germline, CDR1 MDHEN and CDR2 SYDVKM. CDR3 loop: CASSPPRGSSYEQYF. The CDR3 coding sequence is TGTGCCAGCAGTCCCCCAAGAGGTTCCTCCTACGAGCAGTACTTC.

The V call is TRBV28, the J call TRBJ1-2; 9 nucleotides line up with TRBD1. CDR1 and CDR2 from the germline V gene are MDHEN and SYDVKM. CDR3 size: 14 residues. After removal of 4 bases from V and 8 bases from J, the junction contained 8 bases not matched to a gene. In nucleotides, the CDR3 is TGTGCCAGCAGTTCCCCCGGACAGGGGAGCGGCTACACCTTC. Amino acids: CASSSPGQGSGYTF.

V gene TRBV28 combines with J gene TRBJ2-1; 12 positions match TRBD2. Germline CDR1 reads MDHEN; CDR2 reads SYDVKM. This CDR3 spans 20 amino acids. The V and J ends lost 1 base and 7 bases, in that order; junction bases with no gene match: 17. CDR3 protein: CASSLSGASGRAPAGNEQFF. The CDR3 DNA reads TGTGCCAGCAGTTTATCAGGTGCTAGCGGGAGGGCCCCAGCCGGGAATGAGCAGTTCTTC.

The rearrangement links TRBV14 to TRBJ2-7, with 8 bases that match TRBD2. The CDR3 runs to 16 residues. Per the germline V gene, CDR1 is SGHDN and CDR2 is FVKESK. The J segment lost 5 bases and the V segment lost 3 bases, leaving 12 bases of the junction unmatched. CDR3 in DNA: TGTGCCAGCAGCCAGTTCCTAGGCGGGAGGATCCACGAGCAGTACTTC. The encoded protein is CASSQFLGGRIHEQYF.

The chain uses TRBV25-1 and TRBJ2-1; D gene ambiguous. This CDR3 is built from 13 residues. V lost 3 bases to trimming and J lost 6 bases, with 9 bases between them. Germline V gene data show CDR1 as MGHDK and CDR2 as SYGVNS. CDR3 residues: CASSESPPNEQFF. The CDR3 DNA sequence: TGTGCCAGCAGTGAGTCCCCCCCCAATGAGCAGTTCTTC.

The V and J genes are TRBV10-3 and TRBJ2-1, with D possibly TRBD1 on 5 matching bases. In germline, CDR1 is ENHRY, CDR2 SYGVKD. The V and J ends lost 4 bases and 8 bases respectively, with 6 bases between them. This CDR3 is built from 11 residues. Written as DNA, the CDR3 is TGTGCCATCAGTGCCAGGGATGAGCAGTTCTTC. Its protein is CAISARDEQFF.

The chain couples TRBV11-3 to TRBJ2-2; 10 bases agree with TRBD1. Per germline, CDR1 SGHNT and CDR2 YENEEA. V dropped 7 bases and J dropped 6; count of bases not matched to a gene: 5. CDR3 length equals 14 residues. CDR3 protein: CASIRDRGAGELFF. CDR3 DNA: TGTGCCAGCATCCGGGACAGGGGAGCCGGGGAGCTGTTTTTT.

This clone showed up just once. The V call is TRBV4-1, the J call TRBJ2-2; perhaps TRBD2 as D (5 bases). Trimming stripped 0 bases from V and 4 bases from J, with 18 bases between. Germline CDR1 reads MGHRA; CDR2 reads YSYEKL. CDR3 size: 18 residues. The CDR3 region is CASSQDRGAYRVTGELFF. CDR3 bases: TGCGCCAGCAGCCAAGATCGGGGAGCCTATAGGGTCACCGGGGAGCTGTTTTTT.

The chain joins TRBV9 to TRBJ2-1, with 9 bases matching TRBD2. In germline, CDR1 is SGDLS, CDR2 YYNGEE. This CDR3 has 15 amino acids. After removal of 1 base from V and 4 bases from J, the junction contained 3 bases not matched to a gene. CDR3: CASSVTTSGYNEQFF. The CDR3, as DNA: TGTGCCAGCAGCGTAACGACTAGCGGATACAATGAGCAGTTCTTC.

The chain couples TRBV6-1 to TRBJ1-5, with a weak D call TRBD1 (5 bases). The CDR3 runs to 18 residues. Per germline, CDR1 MNHNS and CDR2 SASEGT. Trimming took off 3 bases at V and 3 bases at J, with 21 bases between the two ends. This CDR3 reads CASSDPRWGMMVNQPQHF. The CDR3, as DNA: TGTGCCAGCAGTGACCCCCGGTGGGGGATGATGGTCAATCAGCCCCAGCATTTT.

V and J are TRBV5-4 and TRBJ2-1, with D maybe TRBD2 (6 bases). The CDR3 has 15 amino acids. Germline V gene sequence: CDR1 SGHNT, CDR2 YYREEE (reference sequence). The germline V and J ends were trimmed by 1 base and 4 bases, with 12 bases remaining between them. CDR3 bases: TGTGCCAGCAGCTTGTTGGTAGCGGAGTACAATGAGCAGTTCTTC. Translated: CASSLLVAEYNEQFF.

This chain links TRBV5-6 with TRBJ2-7; no clear D. Deletions cut 2 bases from V and 5 bases from J, with 11 bases between. This CDR3 spans 13 amino acids. The V gene's germline CDR1 is SGHDT and CDR2 YYEEEE. In DNA, the CDR3 is TGTGCCAGCAGCTTATTACGGACCCACGAGCAGTACTTC. This translates into CASSLLRTHEQYF.

Only one count was recorded for this clone. V usage is TRBV11-2 and J usage is TRBJ2-7, with no clear D. CDR3 length equals 12 residues. CDR1 SGHAT and CDR2 FQNNGV come from the germline V gene. The V end was cut by 1 base, the J end by 4 bases, with 5 bases between. CDR3 DNA sequence: TGTGCCAGCAGCTTAGTGCATTACGAGCAGTACTTC. This sequence encodes CASSLVHYEQYF. Full variable domain (missing parts from reference TRBV11-2 and TRBJ2-7): EAGVAQSPRYKIIEKRQSVAFWCNPISGHATLYWYQQILGQGPKLLIQFQNNGVVDDSQLPKDRFSAERLKGVDSTLKIQPAKLEDSAVYLCASSLVHYEQYFGPGTRLTVT.

The chain joins TRBV10-3 to TRBJ2-1; 7 bases agree with TRBD2. Germline values: CDR1 ENHRY, CDR2 SYGVKD. V lost 2 bases to trimming and J lost 2 bases; unmatched junction nucleotides: 6. The CDR3 runs 16 residues. In DNA form, the CDR3 reads TGTGCCATCAGTGAGGGTGCGGGAGCGACCTACAATGAGCAGTTCTTC. It yields the protein CAISEGAGATYNEQFF.

The chain links TRBV5-1 to TRBJ2-3, with TRBD2 matching 15 bases. The V gene's germline CDR1 is SGHRS and CDR2 YFSETQ. After removal of 4 bases from V and 5 bases from J, the junction contained 14 bases not matched to a gene. This CDR3 contains 19 residues. This chain's CDR3 is CASSLGLAGGFLPGDTQYF. CDR3 sequence (DNA): TGCGCCAGCAGCCTGGGACTAGCGGGAGGATTCTTACCGGGAGATACGCAGTATTTT.

About this clone itself: The identical CDR3 is also encoded by other nucleotide sequences in the sample. V is TRBV9 and J is TRBJ2-3; D unresolved. This CDR3 contains 12 residues. The germline gives CDR1 SGDLS, CDR2 YYNGEE. Deletions cut 0 bases from V and 5 bases from J, with 4 bases between. This CDR3 reads CASSVGGDTQYF. DNA for the CDR3: TGTGCCAGCAGCGTAGGGGGAGATACGCAGTATTTT.

This rearrangement joins TRBV11-2 to TRBJ2-7; perhaps TRBD1 as D (5 bases). The germline V gene has CDR1 SGHAT and CDR2 FQNNGV. This CDR3 spans 14 amino acids. The V gene lost 4 bases and the J gene lost 0 bases, with 10 bases spanning the gap. DNA of the CDR3: TGTGCCAGCAGCTGGGGCTCAAGCTCCTACGAGCAGTACTTC. Protein sequence: CASSWGSSSYEQYF.

J is TRBJ1-2 and V is TRBV19, with D possibly matching TRBD1 (5 bases). The CDR3 totals 14 residues. Trimming stripped 4 bases from V and 4 bases from J, with 13 bases between. CDR1 and CDR2 (germline): LNHDA, SQIVND (reference sequence). The CDR3 here is CASSRGRASYGYTF. The DNA for the CDR3 is TGTGCCAGTAGTAGAGGCAGGGCCTCCTATGGCTACACCTTC.

The chain couples TRBV6-5 to TRBJ2-3; maybe TRBD2 (5 bases). The CDR3 length is 11 residues. V lost 2 bases, J lost 8 bases, and 5 bases lay in between. From germline, CDR1 is MNHEY and CDR2 SVGAGI. CDR3 amino acids: CASSYGGTQYF. The CDR3 DNA reads as TGTGCCAGCAGTTACGGAGGTACGCAGTATTTT.